This T cell receptor (beta chain) was captured in a study of PD-1 blockade in classical Hodgkin lymphoma. Note on this clone: The antigen remains undetermined.

Study-wide points: For complete responders, baseline diversity was comparable to that of newly diagnosed patients.

As for time point: cycle 4 day 1 (C4D1), after more than five weeks of nivolumab. Every patient relapsed after autologous stem cell transplantation, and brentuximab vedotin exposure varied. Deletions cut 3 bases from V and 6 bases from J, with 14 bases between. The CDR3 runs to 15 residues. CDR1 and CDR2 from the germline V gene are LGHNA and YNFKEQ. Only in-frame clones appear in the TCRdb table, and some are missing; sequencing was by immunoSEQ multiplex PCR. Of about 52,000 clones listed, approximately 86% are singletons. Here the sequenced sample was peripheral blood mononuclear cells (PBMCs), taken before the fourth cycle of nivolumab. This receptor was taken from a human donor with classical Hodgkin lymphoma. The rearrangement links TRBV4-2 to TRBJ2-2; TRBD2 is a possible D gene (5 bases). This CDR3 is CASSHEGDSAGELFF. CDR3 nucleotides: TGTGCCAGCAGCCACGAGGGTGATAGCGCCGGGGAGCTGTTTTTT.